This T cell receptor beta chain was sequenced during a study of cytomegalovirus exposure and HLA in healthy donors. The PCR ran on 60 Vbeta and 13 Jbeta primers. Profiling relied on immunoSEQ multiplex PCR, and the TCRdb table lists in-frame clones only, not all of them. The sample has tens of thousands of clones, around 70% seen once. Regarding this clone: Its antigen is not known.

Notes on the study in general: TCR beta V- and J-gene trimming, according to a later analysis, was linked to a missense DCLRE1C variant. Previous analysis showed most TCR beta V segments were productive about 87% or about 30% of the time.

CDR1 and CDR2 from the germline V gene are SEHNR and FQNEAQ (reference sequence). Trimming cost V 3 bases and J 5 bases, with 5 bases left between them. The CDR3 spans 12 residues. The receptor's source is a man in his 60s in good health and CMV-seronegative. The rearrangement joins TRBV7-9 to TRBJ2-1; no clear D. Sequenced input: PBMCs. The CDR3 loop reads CASSFGDNEQFF. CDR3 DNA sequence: TGTGCCAGCAGCTTCGGAGACAATGAGCAGTTCTTC.